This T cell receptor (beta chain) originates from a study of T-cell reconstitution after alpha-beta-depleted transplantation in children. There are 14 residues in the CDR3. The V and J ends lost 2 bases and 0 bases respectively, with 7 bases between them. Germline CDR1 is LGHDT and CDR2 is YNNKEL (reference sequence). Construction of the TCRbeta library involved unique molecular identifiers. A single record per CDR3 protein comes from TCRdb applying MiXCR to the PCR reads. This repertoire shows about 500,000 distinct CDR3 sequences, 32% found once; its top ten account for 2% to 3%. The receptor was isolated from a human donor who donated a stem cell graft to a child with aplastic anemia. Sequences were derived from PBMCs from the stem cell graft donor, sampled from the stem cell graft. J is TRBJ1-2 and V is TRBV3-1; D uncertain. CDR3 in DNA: TGTGCCAGCAGCCAAAAAGGTTCTAACTATGGCTACACCTTC. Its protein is CASSQKGSNYGYTF.